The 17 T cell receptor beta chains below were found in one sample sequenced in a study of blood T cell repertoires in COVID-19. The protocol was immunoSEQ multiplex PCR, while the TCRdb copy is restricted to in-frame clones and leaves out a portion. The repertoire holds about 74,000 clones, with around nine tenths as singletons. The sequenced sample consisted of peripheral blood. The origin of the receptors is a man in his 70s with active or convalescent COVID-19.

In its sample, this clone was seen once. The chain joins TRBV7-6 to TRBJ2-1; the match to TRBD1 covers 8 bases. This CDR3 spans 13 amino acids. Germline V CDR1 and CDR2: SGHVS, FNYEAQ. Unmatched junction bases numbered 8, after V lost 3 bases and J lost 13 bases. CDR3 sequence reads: CASSFAKDRGQFF. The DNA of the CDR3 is TGTGCCAGCAGCTTTGCCAAAGACAGGGGACAGTTCTTC.

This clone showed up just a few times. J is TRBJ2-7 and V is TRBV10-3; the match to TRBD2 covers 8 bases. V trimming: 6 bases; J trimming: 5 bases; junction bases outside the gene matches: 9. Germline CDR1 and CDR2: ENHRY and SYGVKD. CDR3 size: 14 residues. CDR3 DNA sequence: TGTGCCATCAGCTACCGGGAGGGCAGCAACGAGCAGTACTTC. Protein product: CAISYREGSNEQYF.

This CDR3 is CASSLDTGARETQYF. For the CDR3, the DNA is TGTGCCAGCAGCTTAGATACAGGGGCTCGCGAGACCCAGTACTTC. The V call is TRBV11-2, the J call TRBJ2-5; 7 nucleotides align to TRBD1. Germline V gene sequence: CDR1 SGHAT, CDR2 FQNNGV. Trimming took 0 bases from V and 5 from J; bases not matched to a gene: 6. There are 15 residues in the CDR3. The whole variable domain, filled in from reference TRBV11-2 and TRBJ2-5, reads EAGVAQSPRYKIIEKRQSVAFWCNPISGHATLYWYQQILGQGPKLLIQFQNNGVVDDSQLPKDRFSAERLKGVDSTLKIQPAKLEDSAVYLCASSLDTGARETQYFGPGTRLLVL.

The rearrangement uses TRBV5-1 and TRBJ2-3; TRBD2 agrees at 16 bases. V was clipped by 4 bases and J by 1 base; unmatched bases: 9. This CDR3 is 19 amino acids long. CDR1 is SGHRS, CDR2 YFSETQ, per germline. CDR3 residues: CASSQSPGLAGGRTDTQYF. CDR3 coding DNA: TGCGCCAGCAGCCAATCTCCGGGACTAGCGGGGGGGCGCACAGATACGCAGTATTTT.

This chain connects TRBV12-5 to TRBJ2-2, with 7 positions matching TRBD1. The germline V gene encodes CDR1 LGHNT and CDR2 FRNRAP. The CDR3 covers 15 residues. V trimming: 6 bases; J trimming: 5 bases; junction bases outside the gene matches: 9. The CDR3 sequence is CASGLGTVRTGELFF. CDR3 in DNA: TGTGCTAGTGGCCTCGGGACAGTTCGGACCGGGGAGCTGTTTTTT.

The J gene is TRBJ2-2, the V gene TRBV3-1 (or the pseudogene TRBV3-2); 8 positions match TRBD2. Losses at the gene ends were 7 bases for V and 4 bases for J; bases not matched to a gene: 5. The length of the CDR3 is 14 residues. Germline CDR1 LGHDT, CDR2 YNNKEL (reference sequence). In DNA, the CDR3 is TGTGCCAGCATCGGGGGGGGAGGCACCGGGGAGCTGTTTTTT. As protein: CASIGGGGTGELFF.

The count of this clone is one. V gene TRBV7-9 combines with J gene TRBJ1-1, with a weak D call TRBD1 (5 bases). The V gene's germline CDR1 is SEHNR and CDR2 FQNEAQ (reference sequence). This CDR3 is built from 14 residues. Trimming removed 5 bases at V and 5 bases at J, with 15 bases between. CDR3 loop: CASSPLGGGTEAFF. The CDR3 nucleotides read TGTGCCAGCAGCCCTCTTGGGGGGGGGACTGAAGCTTTCTTT.

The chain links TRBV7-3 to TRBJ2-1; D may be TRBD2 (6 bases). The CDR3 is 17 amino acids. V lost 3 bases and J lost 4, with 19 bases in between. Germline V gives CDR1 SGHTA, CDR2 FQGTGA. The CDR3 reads CASSFGPRGSPYNEQFF. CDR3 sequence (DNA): TGTGCCAGCAGCTTCGGCCCACGGGGGTCACCATACAATGAGCAGTTCTTC.

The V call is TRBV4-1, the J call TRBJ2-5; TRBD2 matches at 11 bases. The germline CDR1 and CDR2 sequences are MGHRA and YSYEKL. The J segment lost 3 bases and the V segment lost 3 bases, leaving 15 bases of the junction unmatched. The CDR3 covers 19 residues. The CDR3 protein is CASSQASGVAGGPEETQYF. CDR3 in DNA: TGCGCCAGCAGCCAGGCTTCGGGTGTAGCGGGGGGGCCAGAAGAGACCCAGTACTTC.

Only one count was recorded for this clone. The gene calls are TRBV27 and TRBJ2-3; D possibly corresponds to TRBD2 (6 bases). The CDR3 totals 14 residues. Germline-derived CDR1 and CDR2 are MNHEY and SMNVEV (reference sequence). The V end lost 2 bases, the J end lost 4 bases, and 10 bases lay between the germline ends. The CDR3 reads CASSLGWGADTQYF. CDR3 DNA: TGTGCCAGCAGTTTAGGTTGGGGGGCAGATACGCAGTATTTT.

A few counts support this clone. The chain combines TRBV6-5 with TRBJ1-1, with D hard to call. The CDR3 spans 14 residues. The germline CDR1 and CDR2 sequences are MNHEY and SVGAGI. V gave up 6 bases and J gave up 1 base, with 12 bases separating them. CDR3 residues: CASRAGIQNTEAFF. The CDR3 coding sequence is TGTGCCAGCAGGGCGGGCATACAGAACACTGAAGCTTTCTTT.

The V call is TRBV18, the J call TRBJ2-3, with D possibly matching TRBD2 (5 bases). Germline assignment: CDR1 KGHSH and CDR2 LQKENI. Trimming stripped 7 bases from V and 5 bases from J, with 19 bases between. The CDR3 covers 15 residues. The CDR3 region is CASLRTVLEGDTQYF. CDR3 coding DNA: TGTGCCAGCTTAAGGACGGTTTTAGAGGGAGATACGCAGTATTTT.

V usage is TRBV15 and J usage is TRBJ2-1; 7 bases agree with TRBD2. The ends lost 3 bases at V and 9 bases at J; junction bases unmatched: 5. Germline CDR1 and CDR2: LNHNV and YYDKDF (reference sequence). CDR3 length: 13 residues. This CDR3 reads CATSRTSQSEQFF. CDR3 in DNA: TGTGCCACCAGCAGGACTAGCCAAAGTGAGCAGTTCTTC.

The CDR3: CASSEDPGGAGDTQYF. The CDR3, as DNA: TGTGCCAGCAGTGAAGACCCCGGGGGGGCAGGAGATACGCAGTATTTT. The rearrangement links TRBV6-1 to TRBJ2-3; 8 bases align to TRBD2. Germline V CDR1 and CDR2: MNHNS, SASEGT. V shed 1 base and J 5 bases; nucleotides not matched to a gene: 8. The CDR3 totals 16 residues.

The CDR3 DNA sequence: TGTGCCAGCAGTCCGACGACTAGCGGGAGGGCCGATGAGCAGTTCTTC. This encodes CASSPTTSGRADEQFF. The genes are TRBV6-6 and TRBJ2-1; 14 bases fit TRBD2. The CDR3 contains 16 residues. The V and J ends lost 5 bases and 8 bases, in that order; junction bases with no gene match: 8. Germline CDR1 is MNHNY and CDR2 is SVGAGI (reference sequence).

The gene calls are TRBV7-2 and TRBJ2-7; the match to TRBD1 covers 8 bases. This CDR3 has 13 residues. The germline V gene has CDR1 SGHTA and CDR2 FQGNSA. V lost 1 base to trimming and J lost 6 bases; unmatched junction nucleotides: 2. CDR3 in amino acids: CASSLVDRVEQYF. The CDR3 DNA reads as TGTGCCAGCAGCTTAGTGGACAGGGTCGAGCAGTACTTC.

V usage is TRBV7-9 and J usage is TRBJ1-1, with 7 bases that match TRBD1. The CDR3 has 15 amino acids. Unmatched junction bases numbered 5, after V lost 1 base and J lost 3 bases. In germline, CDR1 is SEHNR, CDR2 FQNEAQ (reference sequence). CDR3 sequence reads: CASSLEAGGYTEAFF. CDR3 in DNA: TGTGCCAGCAGCTTAGAGGCAGGGGGGTACACTGAAGCTTTCTTT.